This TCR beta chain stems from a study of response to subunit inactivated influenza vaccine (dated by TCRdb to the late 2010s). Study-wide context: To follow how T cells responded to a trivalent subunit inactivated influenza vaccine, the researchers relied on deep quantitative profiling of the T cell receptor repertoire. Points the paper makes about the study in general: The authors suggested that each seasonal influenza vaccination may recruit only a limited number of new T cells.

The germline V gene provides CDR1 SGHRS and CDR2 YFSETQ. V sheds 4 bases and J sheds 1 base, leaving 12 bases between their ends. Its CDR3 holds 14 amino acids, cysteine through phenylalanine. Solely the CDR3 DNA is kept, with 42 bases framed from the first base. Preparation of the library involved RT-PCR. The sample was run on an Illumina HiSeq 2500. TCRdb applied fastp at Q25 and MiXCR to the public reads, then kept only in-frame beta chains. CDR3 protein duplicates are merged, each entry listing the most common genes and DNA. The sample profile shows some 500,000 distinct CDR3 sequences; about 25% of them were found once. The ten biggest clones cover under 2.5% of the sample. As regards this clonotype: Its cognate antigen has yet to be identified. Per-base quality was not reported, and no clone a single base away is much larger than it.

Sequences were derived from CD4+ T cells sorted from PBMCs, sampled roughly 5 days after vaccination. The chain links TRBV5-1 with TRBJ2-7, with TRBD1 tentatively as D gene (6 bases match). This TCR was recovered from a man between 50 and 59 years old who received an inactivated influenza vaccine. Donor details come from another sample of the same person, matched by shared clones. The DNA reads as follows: TGCGCCAGCAGCCCGGACAGTCTTTCCTACGAGCAGTACTTC. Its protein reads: CASSPDSLSYEQYF.